The 26 T cell receptor beta chains listed next were all sequenced from one sample in a study of T cell responses to AZD1222 COVID-19 vaccine. Some clones are missing from TCRdb's copy, which holds only in-frame ones; the method was immunoSEQ multiplex PCR. The top ten clones hold under 6% of a sample with around 130,000 clones, approximately 91% of them seen once. The material was peripheral blood, obtained 28 days after the second AZD1222 dose. The receptors come from an adult who received the AZD1222 COVID-19 vaccine.

J is TRBJ1-2 and V is TRBV27; possibly TRBD1 for D (5 bases). Germline V gene lookup returns CDR1 MNHEY and CDR2 SMNVEV (reference sequence). V was clipped by 5 bases and J by 8 bases, with 21 bases between them. This CDR3 contains 15 residues. The CDR3 spells CASSANLGWGSGYTF. The CDR3 coding sequence is TGTGCCAGCAGTGCCAATTTGGGGTGGGGGTCGGGCTACACCTTC.

The table lists this clone with a count of one. J is TRBJ1-3 and V is TRBV28; D is undetermined. The CDR3 is 15 amino acids. Trimming cost V 3 bases and J 2 bases, with 11 bases left between them. From germline, CDR1 is MDHEN and CDR2 SYDVKM. CDR3 sequence reads: CASSFDEYPGNTIYF. The DNA of the CDR3 is TGTGCCAGCAGTTTTGATGAGTATCCTGGAAACACCATATATTTT.

This sequence joins TRBV6-2 or TRBV6-3 and TRBJ2-1, with D perhaps being TRBD1 or TRBD2 (5 bases each). Per the germline V gene, CDR1 is MNHEY and CDR2 is SVGEGT. V dropped 1 base and J dropped 4 bases, with 14 bases sitting between them. The CDR3 has 16 residues. The CDR3 spells CASSYWGFGEYNEQFF. CDR3 coding DNA: TGTGCCAGCAGTTACTGGGGGTTCGGGGAATACAATGAGCAGTTCTTC.

The chain uses TRBV3-1 (or the pseudogene TRBV3-2) and TRBJ2-2; 9 positions agree with TRBD1. Germline-derived CDR1 and CDR2 are LGHDT and YNNKEL (reference sequence). Trimming cost V 2 bases and J 1 base; bases outside gene matches: 5. This CDR3 has 17 amino acids. The CDR3 DNA reads TGTGCCAGCAGCCAACTAGACAGGGGGTTGAACACCGGGGAGCTGTTTTTT. Its translation is CASSQLDRGLNTGELFF.

This clone occurred a few times. The gene calls are TRBV7-2 and TRBJ1-4, with 7 bases fitting TRBD1. The CDR3 loop spans 16 amino acids. Germline V gives CDR1 SGHTA, CDR2 FQGNSA. V was clipped by 0 bases and J by 4 bases; unmatched bases: 5. CDR3 residues: CASSLASTGYNEKLFF. The CDR3 nucleotides read TGTGCCAGCAGCTTAGCCTCGACAGGGTATAATGAAAAACTGTTTTTT.

By frequency in the sample, this clone is medium-sized. The chain is built from TRBV27 and TRBJ1-4; 9 positions match TRBD1. The CDR3 is 15 residues long. CDR1 and CDR2 from the germline V gene are MNHEY and SMNVEV (reference sequence). Trimming cost V 5 bases and J 3 bases; bases outside gene matches: 4. This CDR3 is CASSDRGYANEKLFF. The CDR3 DNA reads as TGTGCCAGCAGTGACAGGGGGTATGCTAATGAAAAACTGTTTTTT.

The V and J genes are TRBV30 and TRBJ2-5, with TRBD2 matching over 8 bases. J gave up 1 base and V 5 bases, and 9 bases lay outside the gene matches. The germline CDR1 and CDR2 sequences are GTSNPN and SVGIG (reference sequence). This CDR3 is built from 15 residues. CDR3 DNA sequence: TGTGCCTGGGGCCGTGGAGCGGGGGCCCAAGAGACCCAGTACTTC. This sequence encodes CAWGRGAGAQETQYF.

The chain couples TRBV11-2 to TRBJ2-7; D call uncertain. V was pared by 4 bases and J by 0 bases, with 13 bases between. Looked up from germline, CDR1 is SGHAT and CDR2 is FQNNGV. This CDR3 region has 15 residues. CDR3 coding DNA: TGTGCCAGCAGCTCCCCCAGGAAGAGCTCCTACGAGCAGTACTTC. Its translation is CASSSPRKSSYEQYF.

J is TRBJ2-1 and V is TRBV19; D not certain. The CDR3 has 14 amino acids. V was cut by 3 bases and J by 8 bases, with 14 bases left in between. Germline CDR1 and CDR2: LNHDA and SQIVND (reference sequence). DNA of the CDR3: TGTGCCAGTAGTATTTTCCTTGGTATGGATGAGCAGTTCTTC. Its protein product is CASSIFLGMDEQFF.

This clone came up a few times. The chain carries TRBV18 and TRBJ2-7; D is ambiguous. This CDR3 has 14 residues. Germline CDR1 and CDR2: KGHSH and LQKENI. The V end lost 3 bases, the J end lost 2 bases, and 11 bases lay between the germline ends. CDR3 in DNA: TGTGCCAGCTCACCCGAGAGACCAGCCTACGAGCAGTACTTC. Translation: CASSPERPAYEQYF.

This chain joins TRBV10-3 and TRBJ2-5; 10 positions match TRBD1. V was clipped by 4 bases and J by 5 bases; unmatched bases: 4. The CDR3 length is 14 residues. Germline CDR1 ENHRY, CDR2 SYGVKD. The CDR3 bases are TGTGCCATCAGTGGGGACAGGGGTGGGGAGACCCAGTACTTC. Translating gives CAISGDRGGETQYF.

The rearrangement uses TRBV6-5 and TRBJ2-1; D might be TRBD1 (6 bases). CDR1 MNHEY and CDR2 SVGAGI come from the germline V gene. The CDR3 has 13 amino acids. With 6 bases removed from V and 6 bases from J, the gap between germline ends came to 12 bases. CDR3 sequence: CASRYQGFNEQFF. The CDR3 nucleotides are TGTGCCAGCAGATACCAGGGGTTCAATGAGCAGTTCTTC.

V is TRBV3-1 (or the pseudogene TRBV3-2) and J is TRBJ2-1; D unresolved. Germline CDR1 and CDR2: LGHDT and YNNKEL (reference sequence). This CDR3 contains 13 residues. The germline V and J ends were trimmed by 3 bases and 6 bases, with 9 bases remaining between them. CDR3 region: CASSHLPVNEQFF. DNA for the CDR3: TGTGCCAGCAGCCATCTTCCCGTCAATGAGCAGTTCTTC.

The chain links TRBV20-1 to TRBJ2-1, with 10 bases fitting TRBD2. In germline, CDR1 is DFQATT, CDR2 SNEGSKA (reference sequence). V trimming: 3 bases; J trimming: 6 bases; junction bases outside the gene matches: 8. This CDR3 contains 15 residues. The CDR3 DNA reads TGCAGTGCTAGTAGAGGGCTAGCGGGGGTCAATGAGCAGTTCTTC. Translation: CSASRGLAGVNEQFF.

V is TRBV6-5 and J is TRBJ2-3; possibly TRBD2 for D (6 bases). Germline V gene sequence: CDR1 MNHEY, CDR2 SVGAGI. Trimming stripped 0 bases from V and 4 bases from J, with 8 bases between. This CDR3 has 14 residues. CDR3: CASSYSGEADTQYF. CDR3 sequence (DNA): TGTGCCAGCAGTTACTCCGGGGAGGCAGATACGCAGTATTTT.

The J gene is TRBJ2-1, the V gene TRBV4-1, with D perhaps matching TRBD1 (5 bases). The CDR3 is 14 residues long. The V gene lost 2 bases and the J gene lost 1 base, with 6 bases spanning the gap. The V gene's germline CDR1 is MGHRA and CDR2 YSYEKL. The CDR3 reads CASSQTGSYNEQFF. DNA for the CDR3: TGCGCCAGCAGCCAAACAGGTTCCTACAATGAGCAGTTCTTC.

V gene TRBV3-1 (or the pseudogene TRBV3-2) combines with J gene TRBJ2-7; no firm D call. Germline-derived CDR1 and CDR2 are LGHDT and YNNKEL (reference sequence). The CDR3 covers 12 residues. Trimming shortened V by 6 bases and J by 2 bases, and 8 bases separated the two germline ends. The CDR3 loop reads CASRQATYEQYF. In DNA form, the CDR3 reads TGTGCCAGCAGGCAGGCCACCTACGAGCAGTACTTC.

The gene calls are TRBV19 and TRBJ2-2; 8 nucleotides match TRBD1. V lost 2 bases and J lost 5; bases outside the gene matches: 1. Germline CDR1 LNHDA, CDR2 SQIVND (reference sequence). CDR3 size: 14 residues. For the CDR3, the DNA is TGTGCCAGTAGTATACAGGGGGCTACCGGGGAGCTGTTTTTT. As protein: CASSIQGATGELFF.

This chain joins TRBV28 and TRBJ2-2, with D possibly called TRBD1 or TRBD2 (6 bases each). Germline loops: CDR1 MDHEN, CDR2 SYDVKM. The V end was cut by 0 bases, the J end by 6 bases, with 14 bases between. CDR3 size: 16 residues. The CDR3 loop reads CASSLWGAGNPGELFF. In DNA, the CDR3 is TGTGCCAGCAGTTTATGGGGGGCGGGAAATCCCGGGGAGCTGTTTTTT.

The chain uses TRBV7-2 and TRBJ2-6; D may be TRBD2 (5 bases). V was trimmed by 5 bases and J by 2 bases, leaving 22 bases between them. CDR1 SGHTA and CDR2 FQGNSA come from the germline V gene. The CDR3 is 19 amino acids. CDR3 sequence reads: CASSLTIQMVFTGANVLTF. The CDR3 DNA follows: TGTGCCAGCAGCCTGACTATCCAGATGGTTTTCACTGGGGCCAACGTCCTGACTTTC.

V usage is TRBV4-2 and J usage is TRBJ2-5; TRBD1 or TRBD2 may be the D gene (5 bases each). Germline V lookup: CDR1 LGHNA, CDR2 YNFKEQ. The CDR3 covers 11 residues. V lost 4 bases, J lost 7 bases, and 7 bases lay in between. The CDR3 DNA reads TGTGCCAGCAGCCTCGGGGCGACCCAGTACTTC. It yields the protein CASSLGATQYF.

The V gene is TRBV29-1, the J gene TRBJ2-5; unclear D gene. Per germline, CDR1 SQVTM and CDR2 ANQGSEA. V was cut by 4 bases and J by 1 base, with 10 bases left in between. CDR3 size: 13 residues. CDR3 DNA sequence: TGCAGCGTTGTCGGCGGACCCCAAGAGACCCAGTACTTC. This sequence encodes CSVVGGPQETQYF.

The chain carries TRBV3-1 (or the pseudogene TRBV3-2) and TRBJ2-7; weak D call: TRBD1 (7 bases). The CDR3 is made up of 15 amino acids. In germline, CDR1 is LGHDT, CDR2 YNNKEL (reference sequence). V shed 3 bases and J shed 7 bases, with 19 bases lying between them. DNA of the CDR3: TGTGCCAGCAGCCAGCTTCAGGGGGGAATTGTGGAGCAGTACTTC. Translating it yields CASSQLQGGIVEQYF.

The V and J genes are TRBV30 and TRBJ2-5; TRBD2 agrees at 10 bases. This CDR3 has 15 residues. Germline CDR1 is GTSNPN and CDR2 is SVGIG (reference sequence). With 0 bases clipped from V and 2 bases from J, the junction kept 3 bases outside the gene matches. The CDR3 region has the DNA TGTGCCTGGAGTGTACTAGCGGGACGTCAAGAGACCCAGTACTTC. It specifies CAWSVLAGRQETQYF.

The chain joins TRBV6-2 or TRBV6-3 to TRBJ1-2; D gene ambiguous. The V gene's germline CDR1 is MNHEY and CDR2 SVGEGT. With 0 bases removed from V and 4 bases from J, the gap between germline ends came to 12 bases. The CDR3 has 15 amino acids. This CDR3 is CASSYSGGFGYGYTF. CDR3 nucleotide sequence: TGTGCCAGCAGTTACTCTGGAGGGTTCGGCTATGGCTACACCTTC.

The chain employs TRBV15 and TRBJ1-2; D ambiguous. Trimming stripped 0 bases from V and 3 bases from J, with 11 bases between. CDR3 length: 15 residues. CDR1 and CDR2 (germline): LNHNV, YYDKDF (reference sequence). The DNA of the CDR3 is TGTGCCACCAGCAGAGATGGGCGGATCCACTATGGCTACACCTTC. Amino acids: CATSRDGRIHYGYTF.